This TCR beta chain emerged from a study of blood T cell repertoires in COVID-19. About the research overall: The origin of the acute and convalescent COVID-19 samples was the United States, Italy and Spain. In each case, the material was cDNA or gDNA derived from T cells, B-cell-depleted T cells, or PBMCs.

The CDR3 sequence is 17 residues long. V lost 0 bases, J lost 0 bases, and 6 bases stayed unmatched. CDR1 and CDR2 (germline): SGHRS, YFSETQ. Per the study methods: The assay estimated nucleated cells by amplifying reference gene primers. The method was immunoSEQ multiplex PCR; TCRdb's version includes in-frame clones alone and lacks a portion of them. V and J calls plus clone size are reproduced from that table; the DNA served to infer D and trimming. There are under 350,000 clones in the sample; roughly 89% occur only once, and around 4.4% lies in the top ten. Sequencing was performed on peripheral blood. V is TRBV5-1 and J is TRBJ2-1, with 7 bases aligning to TRBD2. The TCR comes from a man aged 35 to 55 with acute or convalescent COVID-19. The CDR3 protein is CASSLGLAANSYNEQFF. In DNA form, the CDR3 reads TGCGCCAGCAGCTTGGGACTAGCCGCGAACTCCTACAATGAGCAGTTCTTC.